The clone carrying this T cell receptor beta chain was counted only a few times. These data are taken from a study of blood T cells in healthy people across ages. The CDR3 spans 13 residues. Together with a sample-barcoded 5' primer, a J-beta primer mix was included in a second PCR lasting about 7 to 12 cycles. TCRdb ran MiXCR on the 5' RACE reads and lists one entry per CDR3 protein. In the table there are some 1.5 million distinct CDR3 sequences, 35% to 45% of which are singletons. The sample comprised blood. The rearrangement uses TRBV21-1 and TRBJ2-1. TRBV21-1 is labeled a pseudogene. The origin of this receptor is a young woman in good health. In DNA form, the CDR3 reads TGTGCCAGCAGTCGGCCAGGCCACAATGAGCAGTTCTTC. Translation: CASSRPGHNEQFF.